The 11 T cell receptor beta chains below all came from one sample that was sequenced in a study of blood T cell repertoires in COVID-19. Sequencing used immunoSEQ multiplex PCR; TCRdb keeps in-frame clones, though not all of them. The sample lists 200,000 to 300,000 clones; more than 85% were seen once. The sequencing sample was made of PBMCs or T cells enriched from blood (not recorded which). The receptors were gathered from a woman aged 30 to 39 who had recovered from COVID-19.

The V gene is TRBV27, the J gene TRBJ2-7; a possible D gene is TRBD1 (6 bases). The V and J ends lost 6 bases and 1 base respectively, with 13 bases between them. CDR3 length: 14 amino acids. Germline values: CDR1 MNHEY, CDR2 SMNVEV (reference sequence). The DNA for the CDR3 is TGTGCCAGCAGACCCACAGGGTATTCCTACGAGCAGTACTTC. Amino acid sequence: CASRPTGYSYEQYF.

This clone has a single count. One end of the junction fails to match germline, which may point to a read error. The CDR3 nucleotides are TGTGCCAGCAGCGCGGGGGATGGGGCCTCCCACGAGCAGTACTTC. Its translation: CASSAGDGASHEQYF. The V and J genes are TRBV5-6 and TRBJ2-7; 7 nucleotides agree with TRBD2. The CDR3 is 15 residues long. CDR1 and CDR2 (germline): SGHDT, YYEEEE.

The chain's CDR3 is CASSYPGTSGRKTQYF. The CDR3, as DNA: TGTGCCAGCAGTTACCCCGGGACTAGCGGGAGAAAGACCCAGTACTTC. The rearrangement uses TRBV6-2 or TRBV6-3 and TRBJ2-5; 14 bases line up with TRBD2. The J segment lost 6 bases and the V segment lost 2 bases, leaving 5 bases of the junction unmatched. CDR3 length equals 16 residues. The germline V gene has CDR1 MNHEY and CDR2 SVGEGT.

The V and J genes are TRBV4-2 and TRBJ1-5; D gene uncertain. Trimming removed 3 bases from V and 0 bases from J, with 12 bases in between. This CDR3 contains 16 residues. Looked up from germline, CDR1 is LGHNA and CDR2 is YNFKEQ. Written as DNA, the CDR3 is TGTGCCAGCAGCCAGGGAGGAAGGGCTAGCAATCAGCCCCAGCATTTT. This sequence encodes CASSQGGRASNQPQHF.

This rearrangement joins TRBV15 to TRBJ1-1, with D perhaps matching TRBD1 (5 bases). This CDR3 has 17 amino acids. Between the trimmed V and J ends, which lost 0 bases and 5 bases, there was a span of 19 bases. The germline V gene encodes CDR1 LNHNV and CDR2 YYDKDF (reference sequence). The CDR3 DNA reads TGTGCCACCAGCAGAGAGGGGGTTGGGGTAGGAGGGACTGAAGCTTTCTTT. This encodes CATSREGVGVGGTEAFF.

The chain couples TRBV28 to TRBJ2-1, with 7 nucleotides matching TRBD1. Germline V gene sequence: CDR1 MDHEN, CDR2 SYDVKM. Losses at the gene ends were 3 bases for V and 7 bases for J; bases not matched to a gene: 12. There are 16 residues in the CDR3. The CDR3 DNA reads as TGTGCCAGCAGTTTGCCCTCTTATGCGACAGGGAATGAGCAGTTCTTC. Protein product: CASSLPSYATGNEQFF.

The chain carries TRBV5-3 and TRBJ1-5; a possible D gene is TRBD1 (6 bases). TRBV5-3 is designated an ORF whose function remains uncertain. CDR3 size: 15 residues. Trimming cost V 4 bases and J 6 bases, with 17 bases left between them. The CDR3 sequence is CARSPPYSDSQPQHF. The CDR3 DNA sequence: TGTGCCAGAAGCCCCCCCTATTCGGACAGTCAGCCCCAGCATTTT.

The rearrangement links TRBV11-1 to TRBJ1-2; D is ambiguous. This CDR3 region has 12 residues. CDR1 and CDR2 (germline): SGHAT, FQDESV (reference sequence). Trimming took 7 bases from V and 9 from J, leaving 15 bases between them. The CDR3 nucleotides are TGTGCCAGCAACTTCATTGATGGCAGCTACACCTTC. This encodes CASNFIDGSYTF.

The V call is TRBV29-1, the J call TRBJ1-2, with D unclear. Trimming shortened V by 5 bases and J by 0 bases, and 7 bases separated the two germline ends. The CDR3 spans 12 residues. Germline CDR1 SQVTM, CDR2 ANQGSEA. CDR3 protein: CSVSKTNYGYTF. For the CDR3, the DNA is TGCAGCGTTTCTAAGACTAACTATGGCTACACCTTC.

The rearrangement uses TRBV28 and TRBJ1-3, with TRBD1 identical over 7 bases. The CDR3 has 12 amino acids. The trim removed 5 bases at V and 7 bases at J, leaving 2 bases unmatched. The germline CDR1 and CDR2 sequences are MDHEN and SYDVKM. This chain's CDR3 is CASSGQVNTIYF. As DNA, the CDR3 is TGTGCCAGCAGTGGACAGGTTAACACCATATATTTT.

The rearrangement links TRBV4-3 to TRBJ1-4, with 9 positions matching TRBD1. V lost 0 bases and J lost 6; bases outside the gene matches: 2. Per the germline V gene, CDR1 is LGHNA and CDR2 is YSLEER. The CDR3 covers 15 residues. CDR3 DNA: TGCGCCAGCAGCCAAGATTGGACAGGGGATGAAAAACTGTTTTTT. Its translation: CASSQDWTGDEKLFF.